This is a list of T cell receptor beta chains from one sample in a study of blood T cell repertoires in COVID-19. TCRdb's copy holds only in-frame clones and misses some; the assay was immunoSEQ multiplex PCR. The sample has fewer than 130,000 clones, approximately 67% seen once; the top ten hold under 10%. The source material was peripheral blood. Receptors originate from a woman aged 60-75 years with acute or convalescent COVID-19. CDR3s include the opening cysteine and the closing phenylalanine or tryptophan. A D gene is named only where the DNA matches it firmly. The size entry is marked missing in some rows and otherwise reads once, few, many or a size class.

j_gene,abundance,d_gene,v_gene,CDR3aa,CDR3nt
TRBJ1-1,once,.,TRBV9,CASSIGDSSTVEAFF,TGTGCCAGCAGCATAGGAGACAGTAGCACTGTTGAAGCTTTCTTT
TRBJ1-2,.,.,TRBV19,CASIPRGGDF,TGTGCCAGTATTCCCAGGGGTGGCGACTTC
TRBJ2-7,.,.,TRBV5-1,CASNPDQGPYEQYF,TGCGCCAGCAACCCTGATCAGGGGCCCTACGAGCAGTACTTC
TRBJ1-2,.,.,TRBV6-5,CASRDPGINYGYTF,TGTGCCAGCAGGGACCCAGGGATTAACTATGGCTACACCTTC
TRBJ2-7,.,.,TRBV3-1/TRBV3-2,CASSQGGRVEQYF,TGTGCCAGCAGCCAAGGTGGGCGGGTCGAGCAGTACTTC
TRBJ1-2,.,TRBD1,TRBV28,CASSRRTGNGTF,TGTGCCAGCAGCCGAAGGACAGGGAATGGGACCTTC
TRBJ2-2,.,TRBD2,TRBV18,CASSPLAGGPNTGELFF,TGTGCCAGCTCACCCCTAGCGGGGGGGCCGAACACCGGGGAGCTGTTTTTT
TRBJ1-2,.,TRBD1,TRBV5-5,CASSLGASDRAKGYTF,TGTGCCAGCAGCTTGGGGGCCTCCGACAGGGCTAAAGGCTACACCTTC
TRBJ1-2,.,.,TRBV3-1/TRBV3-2,CASSRQVGARYGYTF,TGTGCCAGCAGCAGGCAGGTAGGGGCCCGCTATGGCTACACCTTC
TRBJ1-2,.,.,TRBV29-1,CSVNREGYGYTF,TGCAGCGTGAACAGGGAGGGGTATGGCTACACCTTC
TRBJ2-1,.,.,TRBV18,CASSLGGTVYNEQFF,TGTGCCAGCTCGCTTGGGGGGACGGTCTACAATGAGCAGTTCTTC
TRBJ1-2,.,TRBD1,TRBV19,CASSIEDRGYGYTF,TGTGCCAGTAGTATCGAGGACAGGGGTTATGGCTACACCTTC
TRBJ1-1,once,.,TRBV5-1,CASRRKTGTEAFF,TGCGCCAGCAGAAGGAAAACAGGCACTGAAGCTTTCTTT
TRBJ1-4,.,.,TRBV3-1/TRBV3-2,CASSQDIGTQVEKLFF,TGTGCCAGCAGCCAAGATATAGGGACTCAAGTTGAAAAACTGTTTTTT
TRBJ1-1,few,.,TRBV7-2,CASSLSGVNYGGYEAFF,TGTGCCAGCAGCTTATCAGGGGTAAATTACGGTGGCTACGAAGCTTTCTTT
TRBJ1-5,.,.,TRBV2,CASSLLHSNQPQHF,TGTGCCAGCAGTCTGTTACATAGCAATCAGCCCCAGCATTTT
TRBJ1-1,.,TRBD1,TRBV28,CASSSEGQGRTEAFF,TGTGCCAGCAGTTCCGAGGGACAGGGGAGGACTGAAGCTTTCTTT
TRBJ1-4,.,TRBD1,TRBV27,CASRGQGGWREKLFF,TGTGCCAGCAGGGGACAGGGGGGTTGGCGTGAAAAACTGTTTTTT
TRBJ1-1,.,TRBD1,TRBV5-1,CASSPGTGNTEAFF,TGCGCCAGCAGCCCCGGGACAGGGAATACTGAAGCTTTCTTT
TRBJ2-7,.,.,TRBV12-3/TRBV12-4,CASISRHWDEQYF,TGTGCCAGCATATCCAGGCACTGGGACGAGCAGTACTTC
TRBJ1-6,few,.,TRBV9,CASSAQGRNNSPLHF,TGTGCCAGCAGCGCCCAGGGTAGAAATAATTCACCCCTCCACTTT
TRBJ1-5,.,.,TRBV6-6,CASSYPEVTSNQPQHF,TGTGCCAGCAGTTACCCAGAGGTCACCTCCAATCAGCCCCAGCATTTT
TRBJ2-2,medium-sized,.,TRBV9,CASSVGWGHTGELFF,TGTGCCAGCAGCGTCGGTTGGGGACATACCGGGGAGCTGTTTTTT
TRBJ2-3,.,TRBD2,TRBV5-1,CASSLWSGGRGADTQYF,TGCGCCAGCAGCTTGTGGAGCGGGGGGCGTGGGGCAGATACGCAGTATTTT
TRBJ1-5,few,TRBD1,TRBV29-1,CSAKTGGNQPQHF,TGCAGCGCTAAGACAGGGGGCAATCAGCCCCAGCATTTT
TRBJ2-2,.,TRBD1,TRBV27,CASIQQGGNTGELFF,TGTGCCAGCATTCAACAGGGGGGCAACACCGGGGAGCTGTTTTTT
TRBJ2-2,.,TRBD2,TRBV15,CATSRARAGGPTNTGELFF,TGTGCCACCAGCAGAGCTCGGGCGGGGGGGCCCACGAACACCGGGGAGCTGTTTTTT
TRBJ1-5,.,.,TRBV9,CASSVDGANQPQHF,TGTGCCAGTAGCGTAGACGGTGCCAATCAGCCCCAGCATTTT
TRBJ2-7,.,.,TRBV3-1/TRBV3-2,CASGTGYEQYF,TGTGCCAGCGGAACAGGGTACGAGCAGTACTTC
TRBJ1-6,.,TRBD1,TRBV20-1,CSASPGQGNSPLHF,TGCAGTGCTAGTCCGGGACAGGGTAATTCACCCCTCCACTTT
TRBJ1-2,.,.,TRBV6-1,CASSEGRGLNYGYTF,TGTGCCAGCAGTGAGGGTAGGGGCCTGAACTATGGCTACACCTTC
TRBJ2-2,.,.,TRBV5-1,CASSLVAASGTGELFF,TGCGCCAGCAGCTTGGTGGCAGCTTCGGGGACCGGGGAGCTGTTTTTT
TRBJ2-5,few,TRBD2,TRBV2,CASSVGLASQETQYF,TGTGCCAGCAGTGTGGGACTAGCTTCGCAAGAGACCCAGTACTTC
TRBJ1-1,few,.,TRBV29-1,CSVHGQTNTEAFF,TGCAGCGTCCATGGACAGACAAACACTGAAGCTTTCTTT
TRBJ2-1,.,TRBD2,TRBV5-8,CASSRSGGNYNEQFF,TGTGCCAGCAGCCGGAGCGGGGGGAACTACAATGAGCAGTTCTTC
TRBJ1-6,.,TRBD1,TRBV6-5,CASRSQGADNSPLHF,TGTGCCAGCAGATCACAGGGGGCGGATAATTCACCCCTCCACTTT
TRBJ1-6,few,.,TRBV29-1,CSTWTGEINSPLHF,TGCAGCACCTGGACCGGGGAAATTAATTCACCCCTCCACTTT
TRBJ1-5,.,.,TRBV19,CASIGGSSGVGWVSNQPQHF,TGTGCCAGTATCGGTGGGAGTTCAGGCGTCGGTTGGGTAAGCAATCAGCCCCAGCATTTT
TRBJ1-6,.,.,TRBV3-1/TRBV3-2,CASSPSGAYNSPLHF,TGTGCCAGCAGCCCTAGCGGGGCATATAATTCACCCCTCCACTTT
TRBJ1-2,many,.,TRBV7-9,CASSPGVAYTF,TGTGCCAGCAGCCCAGGGGTCGCCTACACCTTC
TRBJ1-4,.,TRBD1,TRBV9,CASSPGTAENEKLFF,TGTGCCAGCAGCCCAGGGACAGCTGAGAATGAAAAACTGTTTTTT